This T cell receptor beta chain was observed in a study of cytomegalovirus exposure and HLA in healthy donors. The PCR contained 60 Vbeta and 13 Jbeta primers. Repertoires were generated with immunoSEQ multiplex PCR, while TCRdb's copy carries only in-frame clones and drops some. The sample holds around 80,000 clones. The CDR3 sequence is 16 residues long. The junction had 5 bases not matched to a gene; V was cut back by 4 bases and J by 2 bases. CDR1 and CDR2 from the germline V gene are SGHTA and FQGNSA. Sequenced material: PBMCs. The chain uses TRBV7-2 and TRBJ2-3; 11 nucleotides line up with TRBD2. This receptor was obtained from a man aged 40-49 years in good health and CMV-seronegative. In DNA form, the CDR3 reads TGTGCCAGCAGCTACCGACTAGCGGGACTCACAGATACGCAGTATTTT. Translating gives CASSYRLAGLTDTQYF.